This T cell receptor (beta chain) was captured in a study of blood T cell repertoires in COVID-19 (dated by TCRdb to 2019 to 2021). In terms of the full investigation: Recovered participants in ImmuneRACE Cohort 3 were defined by two consecutive negative NP/OP PCR tests, clearance by a healthcare professional, or resolution of symptoms. The repertoires were made available in a free public database intended to serve as a resource for research on the immune response to SARS-CoV-2. The samples were drawn from two sources: the first 160 participants of the ongoing ImmuneRACE study, and 950 to 1,500 subjects contributed by 6 global collaborators. The dataset comprised deeply sampled blood TCRbeta repertoires from subjects exposed to, actively infected with, or recovered from COVID-19. The prospective study material was composed of cDNA or gDNA derived from T cells, B-cell-depleted T cells, or PBMCs. The sample metadata nearly always contained a de-identified subject ID, COVID-19 status, age in years and sex. Where HLA class I and class II types were available, the types were taken from metadata supplied by the sample provider, not from assay-based typing. Collaborator samples came from the United States, Italy and Spain and covered acute and convalescent phases of COVID-19.

Study-wide findings and limitations: The quantity of clinical and demographic metadata differed by source and by participant and was supplied without curation.

TCRbeta CDR3 regions were amplified from genomic DNA using the immunoSEQ Assay, a bias-controlled multiplex PCR. The study's processing was this. Within the assay, amplification of reference gene primers was used to estimate how many nucleated cells each sample contained. To quantify the absolute abundance of each unique TCRbeta CDR3 rearrangement, sequence reads were collapsed and filtered. Productive Simpson clonality was computed per sample as the square root of Simpson's diversity index over productive rearrangements. Here the immuneACCESS table is served through TCRdb, limited to in-frame sequences with V and J called. Missing clones are a known gap in these copies; in checked studies unresolved V genes cover under half, and the rest lacks a known reason. V, J and clone size are those of that table, while D and trimming were read from the DNA. The table for this sample lists more than 200,000 clones; 80% to 90% of them were counted only once. The ten largest clones capture 7% to 9% of the sample.

V loses 4 bases, J loses 5 bases, and the germline ends lie 14 bases apart. The germline V gene encodes CDR1 MNHEY and CDR2 SVGAGI. There are 14 amino acids in the CDR3, from cysteine to phenylalanine inclusive. CDR3 DNA is the only sequence kept; it has 42 bases, read in frame from the first base. Participants in the prospective study were aged roughly 18 to 100 years, lived in more than 20 United States geographic areas, and enrolled through a virtual design. To assign participants to cohorts, the prospective study relied on clinical history that participants themselves reported in a screening survey and a study questionnaire. Each participant in the prospective study had whole blood, serum and a nasopharyngeal or oropharyngeal swab collected by mobile phlebotomists. Over a roughly two-month period, participants in the prospective study had the option of providing additional blood draws and questionnaires. Prospective study blood samples were shipped either frozen or at room temperature before DNA extraction.

Points on this clone: Which antigen it targets is not known. No quality values exist for individual bases; no much larger clone is one base distant.

This chain is built from TRBV6-5 and TRBJ1-1, and perhaps TRBD1 as D gene, on 5 matching bases. The sequenced sample consisted of PBMCs or T cells enriched from blood (not recorded which). This TCR came from a young man in a cohort exposed to, infected with or recovered from COVID-19 (not recorded which). For the CDR3, the sequence is CASSFSPQGTEAFF. Read as DNA, the sequence is TGTGCCAGCAGTTTTTCCCCCCAGGGAACTGAAGCTTTCTTT.